These 17 T cell receptor beta chains share one sample of origin, sequenced in a study of T cell responses to AZD1222 COVID-19 vaccine. Repertoires were generated with immunoSEQ multiplex PCR, while TCRdb's copy carries only in-frame clones and drops some. The sample lists fewer than 200,000 clones; 85% to 90% were seen once. Sequencing used peripheral blood, obtained 28 days after the second AZD1222 dose. All receptors derive from an adult who received the AZD1222 COVID-19 vaccine.

This chain links TRBV5-4 with TRBJ2-5; 9 positions match TRBD2. The germline CDR1 and CDR2 sequences are SGHNT and YYREEE (reference sequence). CDR3 length: 15 amino acids. Trimming cost V 2 bases and J 5 bases; bases outside gene matches: 7. The CDR3 coding sequence is TGTGCCAGCAGCTTCGGCGGGGGGGATATTGAGACCCAGTACTTC. It specifies CASSFGGGDIETQYF.

As regards this clone: In the same sample, other DNA sequences code for this CDR3. The chain uses TRBV29-1 and TRBJ1-5, with 8 nucleotides matching TRBD1. J gave up 1 base and V 6 bases, and 2 bases lay outside the gene matches. In germline, CDR1 is SQVTM, CDR2 ANQGSEA. CDR3 length equals 13 residues. CDR3 DNA: TGCAGCGTCGGACAGGGAAGCAATCAGCCCCAGCATTTT. This gives the protein CSVGQGSNQPQHF.

This clone was counted once. The V and J genes are TRBV6-5 and TRBJ1-2, with a possible D match to TRBD1 (6 bases). This CDR3 is 14 amino acids long. V lost 2 bases and J 6 bases, leaving 13 bases between the germline ends. Germline V CDR1 and CDR2: MNHEY, SVGAGI. This chain's CDR3 is CASSYGRGRHGYTF. CDR3 nucleotide sequence: TGTGCCAGCAGTTACGGAAGGGGGAGACATGGCTACACCTTC.

This clone was recorded once. This chain links TRBV7-3 with TRBJ2-5; the D call may be TRBD1 or TRBD2 (6 bases each). CDR1 and CDR2 (germline): SGHTA, FQGTGA. CDR3 size: 14 residues. V dropped 3 bases and J dropped 5 bases, with 13 bases sitting between them. CDR3 region: CASSFGGPWETQYF. In nucleotides, the CDR3 is TGTGCCAGCAGCTTTGGGGGGCCTTGGGAGACCCAGTACTTC.

The chain employs TRBV12-5 and TRBJ2-3, with D uncertain. Germline CDR1 and CDR2: LGHNT and FRNRAP. Trimming removed 7 bases from V and 2 bases from J, with 7 bases in between. The CDR3 is 12 residues long. Here the CDR3 reads CASAPATDTQYF. The CDR3 DNA sequence: TGTGCTAGTGCCCCGGCCACAGATACGCAGTATTTT.

The count of this clone is one. This chain uses TRBV7-3 with TRBJ1-2; D is possibly TRBD1 (6 bases). The V and J ends lost 5 bases and 6 bases respectively, with 13 bases between them. Germline loops: CDR1 SGHTA, CDR2 FQGTGA. The CDR3 sequence is 13 residues long. Here the CDR3 DNA reads TGTGCCAGCAGCGTTAGCCAGGGGAATGGCTACACCTTC. Amino acid sequence: CASSVSQGNGYTF. Looking up the rest from reference TRBV7-3 and TRBJ1-2 gives the full variable domain: GAGVSQTPSNKVTEKGKYVELRCDPISGHTALYWYRQSLGQGPEFLIYFQGTGAADDSGLPNDRFFAVRPEGSVSTLKIQRTERGDSAVYLCASSVSQGNGYTFGSGTRLTVV.

This clone appeared once. The gene calls are TRBV6-2 or TRBV6-3 and TRBJ2-2; D gene ambiguous. The germline CDR1 and CDR2 sequences are MNHEY and SVGEGT. The CDR3 length is 15 residues. V was cut by 0 bases and J by 9 bases, with 14 bases left in between. The CDR3 nucleotides read TGTGCCAGCAGTTACTCAATGTTCGCCCCCCGGGAGCTGTTTTTT. It is translated as CASSYSMFAPRELFF.

The V gene is TRBV28, the J gene TRBJ1-2; D is undetermined. The V end was cut by 2 bases, the J end by 3 bases, with 7 bases between. The CDR3 has 13 residues. CDR1 and CDR2 (germline): MDHEN, SYDVKM. The CDR3 reads CASSLIQHYGYTF. The CDR3 DNA reads TGTGCCAGCAGTTTAATACAGCACTATGGCTACACCTTC.

The V and J genes are TRBV6-5 and TRBJ1-5; no firm D call. This CDR3 has 15 amino acids. V shed 3 bases and J shed 3 bases, with 12 bases lying between them. CDR1 is MNHEY, CDR2 SVGAGI, per germline. The CDR3 nucleotides are TGTGCCAGCAGTTATTCGGCCAACCCCAATCAGCCCCAGCATTTT. It yields the protein CASSYSANPNQPQHF.

This rearrangement joins TRBV6-1 to TRBJ1-5; maybe TRBD1 (5 bases). The CDR3 loop spans 15 amino acids. Per the germline V gene, CDR1 is MNHNS and CDR2 is SASEGT. Trimming took 3 bases from V and 5 from J, leaving 14 bases between them. CDR3 amino acids: CASSDRGRSYQPQHF. The CDR3 DNA reads as TGTGCCAGCAGTGATCGGGGCAGATCATATCAGCCCCAGCATTTT.

The CDR3 sequence is CAWSVAVPPGNTIYF. The CDR3 DNA is TGTGCCTGGAGTGTAGCGGTGCCCCCGGGAAACACCATATATTTT. The chain combines TRBV30 with TRBJ1-3; no firm D call. The V gene's germline CDR1 is GTSNPN and CDR2 SVGIG (reference sequence). The CDR3 has 15 residues. The V gene lost 0 bases and the J gene lost 4 bases, with 13 bases spanning the gap.

This clone was detected only a few times. This chain uses TRBV28 with TRBJ1-6; 9 bases line up with TRBD1. The CDR3 runs to 15 residues. The germline V gene has CDR1 MDHEN and CDR2 SYDVKM. The V and J ends lost 5 bases and 9 bases, in that order; junction bases with no gene match: 8. CDR3 residues: CASSPRTGDGSPLHF. CDR3 in DNA: TGTGCCAGCAGTCCCCGGACAGGGGATGGTTCACCCCTCCACTTT.

J is TRBJ2-5 and V is TRBV18; no definite D call. In germline, CDR1 is KGHSH, CDR2 LQKENI. This CDR3 comprises 14 residues. V lost 6 bases and J 7 bases, leaving 18 bases between the germline ends. The CDR3 DNA sequence: TGTGCCAGCTCTTCAGACGAAAGGGTTGGGACCCAGTACTTC. Protein product: CASSSDERVGTQYF.

The V call is TRBV27, the J call TRBJ1-2; D gene ambiguous. CDR3 size: 19 residues. Deletions cut 0 bases from V and 0 bases from J, with 20 bases between. Germline-derived CDR1 and CDR2 are MNHEY and SMNVEV (reference sequence). The DNA for the CDR3 is TGTGCCAGCAGTTTATCATCGGGAGCCCCTAAGTTAGCTAACTATGGCTACACCTTC. Protein: CASSLSSGAPKLANYGYTF.

V usage is TRBV7-2 and J usage is TRBJ2-3; TRBD2 matches at 9 bases. Germline V gene lookup returns CDR1 SGHTA and CDR2 FQGNSA. CDR3 length equals 18 residues. After removal of 2 bases from V and 1 base from J, the junction contained 10 bases not matched to a gene. CDR3 in amino acids: CASSLRSGAGGRTDTQYF. The CDR3 DNA sequence: TGTGCCAGCAGCTTAAGGTCGGGAGCGGGGGGACGCACAGATACGCAGTATTTT.

The V call is TRBV11-2, the J call TRBJ2-1; 12 positions agree with TRBD2. Looked up from germline, CDR1 is SGHAT and CDR2 is FQNNGV. The CDR3 is made up of 18 amino acids. V gave up 1 base and J gave up 9 bases; unmatched junction bases: 13. Written as DNA, the CDR3 is TGTGCCAGCAGCTTAGGGCTAGCGGGGGGGCTCAGGGGCCGTGAGCAGTTCTTC. This translates into CASSLGLAGGLRGREQFF.

In its sample, this clone was seen once. This rearrangement joins TRBV27 to TRBJ2-4, with D possibly matching TRBD2 (6 bases). CDR3 size: 17 residues. Germline V gives CDR1 MNHEY, CDR2 SMNVEV (reference sequence). V was pared by 2 bases and J by 11 bases, with 25 bases between. The CDR3: CASSLRRRVPPKRLQYF. The CDR3 DNA reads as TGTGCCAGCAGTTTACGCCGGAGGGTGCCACCGAAGAGACTTCAGTACTTC.